The 9 T cell receptor beta chains reported below all come from one sample, sequenced in a study of OX40 agonist ivuxolimab in advanced cancers. Library preparation was by the immunoSEQ multiplex PCR assay. This is the immuneACCESS table as TCRdb keeps it, with only in-frame sequences that have V and J called. A part of the clones is gone; compared with another copy, unresolved V genes explain less than half, and the rest is unexplained. This sample comprises about 64,000 clones, around 80% of them detected only once. Clones ranked in the top ten supply roughly 4.9% of the sample. Sequences were derived from CD4+ or CD8+ T cells sorted from blood, sampled in a trial of the OX40 agonist ivuxolimab. These receptor sequences come from an adult with an advanced solid tumor such as melanoma, head and neck, liver or kidney cancer.

The rearrangement joins TRBV5-4 to TRBJ1-2; D unclear. This CDR3 has 14 residues. CDR1 and CDR2 (germline): SGHNT, YYREEE (reference sequence). The ends were cut back, 0 bases at V and 8 bases at J, with 14 bases in the middle. In DNA, the CDR3 is TGTGCCAGCAGCTTGGGGAGGCTGAACTCCGGCTACACCTTC. This codes for CASSLGRLNSGYTF. Full variable domain (missing parts from reference TRBV5-4 and TRBJ1-2): ETGVTQSPTHLIKTRGQQVTLRCSSQSGHNTVSWYQQALGQGPQFIFQYYREEENGRGNFPPRFSGLQFPNYSSELNVNALELDDSALYLCASSLGRLNSGYTFGSGTRLTVV.

This chain links TRBV7-9 with TRBJ2-1, with 7 bases matching TRBD2. Germline V gives CDR1 SEHNR, CDR2 FQNEAQ (reference sequence). The junction had 2 bases not matched to a gene; V was cut back by 1 base and J by 2 bases. The length of the CDR3 is 15 residues. The CDR3 protein is CASSLVAGAYNEQFF. CDR3 in DNA: TGTGCCAGCAGCTTAGTGGCGGGAGCCTACAATGAGCAGTTCTTC.

The chain joins TRBV7-2 to TRBJ1-1; the D is unclear. Germline CDR1 reads SGHTA; CDR2 reads FQGNSA. This CDR3 has 16 residues. The ends were cut back, 1 base at V and 1 base at J, with 13 bases in the middle. The CDR3 nucleotides are TGTGCCAGCAGCTTAGACTCGTCGTTCCCGAACACTGAAGCTTTCTTT. Its protein product is CASSLDSSFPNTEAFF.

This chain uses TRBV5-1 with TRBJ2-1; 7 nucleotides align to TRBD2. This CDR3 comprises 15 residues. Per germline, CDR1 SGHRS and CDR2 YFSETQ. With V trimmed by 1 base and J by 5 bases, 6 bases remained unmatched. CDR3 sequence (DNA): TGCGCCAGCAGCTTGCGTACGCTAGCGGACAATGAGCAGTTCTTC. This encodes CASSLRTLADNEQFF. The full variable domain, its missing parts supplied by reference TRBV5-1 and TRBJ2-1, is KAGVTQTPRYLIKTRGQQVTLSCSPISGHRSVSWYQQTPGQGLQFLFEYFSETQRNKGNFPGRFSGRQFSNSRSEMNVSTLELGDSALYLCASSLRTLADNEQFFGPGTRLTVL.

This clone was counted only a few times. The CDR3 region is CASSPTKDRANYGYTF. The CDR3 DNA follows: TGTGCCAGCAGCCCTACAAAGGACAGGGCGAACTATGGCTACACCTTC. The chain joins TRBV14 to TRBJ1-2; TRBD1 agrees at 8 bases. Germline V gene sequence: CDR1 SGHDN, CDR2 FVKESK. The CDR3 loop spans 16 amino acids. The J segment lost 2 bases and the V segment lost 4 bases, leaving 9 bases of the junction unmatched.

This chain uses TRBV19 with TRBJ1-5; D unclear. This CDR3 region has 16 residues. In germline, CDR1 is LNHDA, CDR2 SQIVND (reference sequence). Trimming removed 6 bases at V and 2 bases at J, with 17 bases between. CDR3 DNA: TGTGCCAGTAGGACCGGGATCCCCTGGTGCAATCAGCCCCAGCATTTT. This codes for CASRTGIPWCNQPQHF.

The chain couples TRBV6-1 to TRBJ1-2, with D possibly TRBD1 on 6 matching bases. The germline V gene encodes CDR1 MNHNS and CDR2 SASEGT. The CDR3 covers 14 residues. V dropped 0 bases and J dropped 7 bases, with 12 bases sitting between them. Here the CDR3 reads CASSEAQGALGYTF. The CDR3 bases are TGTGCCAGCAGTGAAGCACAGGGAGCACTTGGCTACACCTTC.

As concerns this clone: Other nucleotide sequences from this sample produce the same CDR3. The rearrangement uses TRBV15 and TRBJ2-7; no definite D call. CDR1 is LNHNV, CDR2 YYDKDF, per germline (reference sequence). This CDR3 is built from 14 residues. The ends were cut back, 1 base at V and 3 bases at J, with 10 bases in the middle. The CDR3 bases are TGTGCCACCAGCAGAGCAGGTTGGGACTACGAGCAGTACTTC. Residues: CATSRAGWDYEQYF.

The rearrangement uses TRBV30 and TRBJ2-5; unclear D gene. The germline V gene encodes CDR1 GTSNPN and CDR2 SVGIG (reference sequence). CDR3 length: 13 residues. V was trimmed by 5 bases and J by 0 bases, leaving 10 bases between them. CDR3 loop: CAWQQMYQETQYF. The DNA for the CDR3 is TGTGCCTGGCAACAAATGTACCAAGAGACCCAGTACTTC.